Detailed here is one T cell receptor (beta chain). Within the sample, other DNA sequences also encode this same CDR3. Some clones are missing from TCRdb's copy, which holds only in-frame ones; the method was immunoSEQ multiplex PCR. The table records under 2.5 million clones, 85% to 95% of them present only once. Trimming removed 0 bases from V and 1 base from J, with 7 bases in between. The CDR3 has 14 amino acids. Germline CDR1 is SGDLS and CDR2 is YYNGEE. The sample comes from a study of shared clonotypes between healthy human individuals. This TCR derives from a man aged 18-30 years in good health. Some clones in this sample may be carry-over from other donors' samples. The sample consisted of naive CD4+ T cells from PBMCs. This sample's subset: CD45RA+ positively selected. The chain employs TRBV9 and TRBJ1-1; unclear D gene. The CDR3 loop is CASSVAPQNTEAFF. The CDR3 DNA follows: TGTGCCAGCAGCGTAGCCCCACAGAACACTGAAGCTTTCTTT.